This T cell receptor beta chain was identified during a study of shared clonotypes between healthy human individuals. The sample holds one count of this clone. The antigen is unknown. TCRdb's table, derived via immunoSEQ multiplex PCR, lists solely in-frame clones and lacks some. The table has approximately 1.5 million clones, 95% to 99% seen once. Points from the study as a whole: Clonotype sharing among donors, it was expected, would be affected by sequencing depth. What naive subsets generally showed was a larger estimated richness than memory subsets showed.

Looked up from germline, CDR1 is ENHRY and CDR2 is SYGVKD. The J segment lost 0 bases and the V segment lost 2 bases, leaving 3 bases of the junction unmatched. The CDR3 runs to 16 residues. Sequencing used naive CD4+ T cells sorted from blood. As for subset: CD45RA+ positively selected. The V call is TRBV10-3, the J call TRBJ2-2; 7 bases match TRBD2. The origin of this receptor is a young man in good health. For the CDR3, the DNA is TGTGCCATCAGTGAGACTAGCGTCGCGAACACCGGGGAGCTGTTTTTT. It is translated as CAISETSVANTGELFF.